These T cell receptor beta chains were read from a single sample in a study of blood T cell repertoires in COVID-19. Only in-frame clones appear in the TCRdb table, and some are missing; sequencing was by immunoSEQ multiplex PCR. The sample records about 400,000 clones, around 87% being singletons. The material sequenced was PBMCs or T cells enriched from blood (not recorded which). The receptors were gathered from a woman in her forties or fifties who had recovered from COVID-19. The CDR3 runs from the conserved cysteine through the conserved F or W. The D gene is left open where the match is weak. Clone size is stated in some rows and not others, as once, few, many or a class when expanded.

v_gene	len	d_gene	abundance	j_gene	CDR3nt	CDR3aa
TRBV27	14	NA	NA	TRBJ1-5	TGTGCCAGCAGTTTAACGGGGATAAATCAGCCCCAGCATTTT	CASSLTGINQPQHF
TRBV5-1	12	NA	NA	TRBJ1-1	TGCGCCAGCAGGAAAACCGGCACTGAAGCTTTCTTT	CASRKTGTEAFF
TRBV10-3	13	NA	NA	TRBJ2-2	TGTGCCATCAGGGGAGGGAACACCGGGGAGCTGTTTTTT	CAIRGGNTGELFF
TRBV11-3	13	NA	NA	TRBJ1-1	TGTGCCAGCAGCCTCGGGACACGGAGTGAAGCTTTCTTT	CASSLGTRSEAFF
TRBV19	15	NA	NA	TRBJ1-3	TGTGCCAGTAACCCACGGGGGGCTTTTGGAAACACCATATATTTT	CASNPRGAFGNTIYF
TRBV7-8	13	TRBD2	NA	TRBJ2-1	TGTGCCAGCAGCTCTCCGGGACTAGCGAGGCAGTTCTTC	CASSSPGLARQFF
TRBV2	15	NA	NA	TRBJ2-2	TGTGCCAGCAGTGAAAGTGTGGGGGCGAGGGGGGAGCTGTTTTTT	CASSESVGARGELFF
TRBV18	16	TRBD2	NA	TRBJ2-7	TGTGCCAGCTCGTCCCAAGCGGGGGTTCGCTCCTACGAGCAGTACTTC	CASSSQAGVRSYEQYF
TRBV7-9	15	NA	NA	TRBJ1-6	TGTGCCAGCAGCTTTGATGGAGGGGATAATTCACCCCTCCACTTT	CASSFDGGDNSPLHF
TRBV3-1/TRBV3-2	15	TRBD1	NA	TRBJ1-3	TGTGCCAGCAGCCCTACTCAGGGGGCTGGAAACACCATATATTTT	CASSPTQGAGNTIYF
TRBV28	19	NA	NA	TRBJ1-4	TGTGCCAGCAAGGGAAAAGGGGCCAGGGAAAGAGGTGGAAATGAAAAACTGTTTTTT	CASKGKGARERGGNEKLFF
TRBV5-1	13	TRBD2	few	TRBJ2-1	TGCGCCAGCAGCCCACGGGGGGACAATGAGCAGTTCTTC	CASSPRGDNEQFF
TRBV29-1	12	NA	NA	TRBJ2-1	TGCAGCGTTGCTCAGGGGACCGATGAGCAGTTCTTC	CSVAQGTDEQFF
TRBV4-3	14	NA	NA	TRBJ2-2	TGCGCCAGCAGCCACTTGGGGAGCACCGGGGAGCTGTTTTTT	CASSHLGSTGELFF
TRBV11-2	15	TRBD1	once	TRBJ2-5	TGTGCCAGCAGCCCGGGGACAGGGGAGGGAGAGACCCAGTACTTC	CASSPGTGEGETQYF
TRBV7-6	15	TRBD1	NA	TRBJ2-2	TGTGCCAGCAGATATGATACAGGGGTTACCGGGGAGCTGTTTTTT	CASRYDTGVTGELFF
TRBV5-1	13	TRBD1	NA	TRBJ1-1	TGCGCCAGCAGCTTGTGGGCAGGGGGGTCGGCTTTCTTT	CASSLWAGGSAFF
TRBV7-6	15	TRBD1	NA	TRBJ1-6	TGTGCCAGCAGCTTATCACAGGGGTCGGTTTCACCCCTCCACTTT	CASSLSQGSVSPLHF
TRBV30	11	NA	NA	TRBJ1-1	TGTGCCTGGGGTCTCGGCACTGAAGCTTTCTTT	CAWGLGTEAFF
TRBV15	16	NA	NA	TRBJ2-5	TGTGCCACCAGCAGAGCGCGGGCCCCCTTCCCAGAGACCCAGTACTTC	CATSRARAPFPETQYF
TRBV2	16	NA	NA	TRBJ2-1	TGTGCCAGCAGTGATCCAGGGGATAAGACGGACAATGAGCAGTTCTTC	CASSDPGDKTDNEQFF
TRBV2	13	NA	NA	TRBJ1-2	TGTGCCAGCAGTGTCCAAACTAACTATGGCTACACCTTC	CASSVQTNYGYTF